This record covers a single TCR beta chain. Its specificity is not known. This specimen belongs to a study of cytomegalovirus exposure and HLA in healthy donors. Findings and limits, study-wide: Through in vitro validation, a few CMV-associated chains were shown to be specific for CMV antigens. The investigators catalogued about 170 TCR beta chains as cytomegalovirus-associated.

The repertoire was sequenced with immunoSEQ multiplex PCR; TCRdb's copy has only in-frame clones and lacks some. The sample yields about 140,000 clones, roughly 86% seen once. The V and J ends lost 10 bases and 7 bases respectively, with 21 bases between them. The germline V gene encodes CDR1 WSHSY and CDR2 SAAADI. The CDR3 runs 14 residues. The receptor's source is a man aged 18 to 30 in good health and CMV-seropositive. Input material: PBMCs. The chain combines TRBV10-2 with TRBJ2-3; D might be TRBD2 (7 bases). The CDR3 here is CATSEGGAGYTQYF. In DNA, the CDR3 is TGCGCCACCTCGGAGGGGGGGGCCGGGTATACGCAGTATTTT.